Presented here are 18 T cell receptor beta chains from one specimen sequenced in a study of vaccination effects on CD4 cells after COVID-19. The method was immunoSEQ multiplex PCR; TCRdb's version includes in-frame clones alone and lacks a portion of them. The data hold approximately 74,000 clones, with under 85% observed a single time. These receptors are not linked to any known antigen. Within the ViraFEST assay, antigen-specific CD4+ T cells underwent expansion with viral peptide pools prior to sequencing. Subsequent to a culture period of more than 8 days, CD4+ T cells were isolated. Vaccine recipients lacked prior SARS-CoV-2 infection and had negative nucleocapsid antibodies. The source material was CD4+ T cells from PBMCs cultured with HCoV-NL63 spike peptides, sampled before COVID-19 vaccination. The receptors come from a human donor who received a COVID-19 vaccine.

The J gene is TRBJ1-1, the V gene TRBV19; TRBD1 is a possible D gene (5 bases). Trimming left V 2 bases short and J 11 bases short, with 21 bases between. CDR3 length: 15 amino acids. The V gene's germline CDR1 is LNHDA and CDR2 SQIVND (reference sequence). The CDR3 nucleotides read TGTGCCAGTAGTATAACCGGGGCGGCAGAGCGCGGGGCTTTCTTT. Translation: CASSITGAAERGAFF.

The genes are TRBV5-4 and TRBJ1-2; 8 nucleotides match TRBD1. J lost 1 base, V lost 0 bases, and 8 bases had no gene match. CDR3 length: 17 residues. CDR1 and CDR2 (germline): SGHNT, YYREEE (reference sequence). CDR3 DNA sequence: TGTGCCAGCAGCTTGGGACAGGGGAGTAACATTAACTATGGCTACACCTTC. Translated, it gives CASSLGQGSNINYGYTF.

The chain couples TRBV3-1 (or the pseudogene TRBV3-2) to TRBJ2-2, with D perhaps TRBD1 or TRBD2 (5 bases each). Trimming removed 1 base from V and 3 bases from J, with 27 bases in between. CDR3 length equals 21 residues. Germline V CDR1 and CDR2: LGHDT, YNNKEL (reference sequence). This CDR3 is CASSQVGRACQGLGDTGELFF. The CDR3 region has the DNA TGTGCCAGCAGCCAAGTCGGACGCGCCTGCCAGGGTTTGGGAGACACCGGGGAGCTGTTTTTT.

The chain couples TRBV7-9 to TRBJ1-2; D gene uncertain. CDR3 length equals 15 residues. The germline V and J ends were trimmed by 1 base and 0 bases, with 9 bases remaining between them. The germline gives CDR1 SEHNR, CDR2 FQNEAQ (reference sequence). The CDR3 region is CASSLVAEPNYGYTF. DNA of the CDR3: TGTGCCAGCAGCTTAGTTGCCGAACCTAACTATGGCTACACCTTC.

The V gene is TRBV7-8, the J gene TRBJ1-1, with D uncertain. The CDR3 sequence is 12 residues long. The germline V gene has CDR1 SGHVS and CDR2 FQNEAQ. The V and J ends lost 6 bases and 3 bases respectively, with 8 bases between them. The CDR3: CASRAMYTEAFF. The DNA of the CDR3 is TGTGCCAGCAGGGCGATGTACACTGAAGCTTTCTTT. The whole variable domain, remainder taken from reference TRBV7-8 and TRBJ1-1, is GAGVSQSPRYKVAKRGQDVALRCDPISGHVSLFWYQQALGQGPEFLTYFQNEAQLDKSGLPSDRFFAERPEGSVSTLKIQRTQQEDSAVYLCASRAMYTEAFFGQGTRLTVV.

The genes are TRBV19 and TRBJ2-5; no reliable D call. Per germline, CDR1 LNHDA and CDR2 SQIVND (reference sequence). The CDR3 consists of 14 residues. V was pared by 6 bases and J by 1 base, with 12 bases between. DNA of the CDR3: TGTGCCAGTAGCTCTAAGACCAGCCAAGAGACCCAGTACTTC. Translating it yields CASSSKTSQETQYF.

Written as DNA, the CDR3 is TGTGCCAGCAGTATACAGGCTCGGTCACCCCTCCACTTT. Its translation is CASSIQARSPLHF. The chain couples TRBV6-5 to TRBJ1-6; D possibly corresponds to TRBD1 (5 bases). V was trimmed by 5 bases and J by 10 bases, leaving 12 bases between them. The CDR3 contains 13 residues. CDR1 and CDR2 from the germline V gene are MNHEY and SVGAGI.

This CDR3 is CATREGQGYQPQHF. CDR3 DNA: TGTGCCACCAGAGAAGGACAGGGGTATCAGCCCCAGCATTTT. J is TRBJ1-5 and V is TRBV15; 9 bases agree with TRBD1. Germline CDR1 reads LNHNV; CDR2 reads YYDKDF (reference sequence). The J segment lost 5 bases and the V segment lost 6 bases, leaving 5 bases of the junction unmatched. This CDR3 is 14 amino acids long.

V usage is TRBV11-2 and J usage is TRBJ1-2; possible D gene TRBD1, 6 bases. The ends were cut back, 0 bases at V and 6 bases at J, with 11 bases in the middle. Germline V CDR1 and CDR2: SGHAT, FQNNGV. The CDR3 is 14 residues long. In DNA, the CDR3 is TGTGCCAGCAGCTTAGACGGGTCAGGGGATGGCTACACCTTC. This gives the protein CASSLDGSGDGYTF. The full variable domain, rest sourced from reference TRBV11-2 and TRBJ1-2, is EAGVAQSPRYKIIEKRQSVAFWCNPISGHATLYWYQQILGQGPKLLIQFQNNGVVDDSQLPKDRFSAERLKGVDSTLKIQPAKLEDSAVYLCASSLDGSGDGYTFGSGTRLTVV.

CDR3 sequence reads: CASSELQGVGTGELFF. The CDR3 DNA follows: TGTGCCAGCAGTGAACTTCAGGGGGTGGGCACCGGGGAGCTGTTTTTT. V usage is TRBV6-1 and J usage is TRBJ2-2; 7 bases agree with TRBD1. The CDR3 is 16 amino acids. V trimming: 2 bases; J trimming: 4 bases; junction bases outside the gene matches: 7. From germline, CDR1 is MNHNS and CDR2 SASEGT.

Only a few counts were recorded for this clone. CDR3 sequence (DNA): TGCGCCAGCAGCTTGGCCCTGGGGACCACCGGGGAGCTGTTTTTT. Residues: CASSLALGTTGELFF. V is TRBV5-1 and J is TRBJ2-2; either TRBD1 or TRBD2 may fit D (5 bases each). This CDR3 is built from 15 residues. CDR1 is SGHRS and CDR2 is YFSETQ in the germline V gene. Trimming stripped 0 bases from V and 4 bases from J, with 10 bases between.

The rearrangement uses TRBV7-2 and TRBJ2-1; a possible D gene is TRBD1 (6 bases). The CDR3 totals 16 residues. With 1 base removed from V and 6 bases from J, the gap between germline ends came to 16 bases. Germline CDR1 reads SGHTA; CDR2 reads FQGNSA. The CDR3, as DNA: TGTGCCAGCAGCTTAGTTCTGGGGGCAGGTTTCAATGAGCAGTTCTTC. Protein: CASSLVLGAGFNEQFF.

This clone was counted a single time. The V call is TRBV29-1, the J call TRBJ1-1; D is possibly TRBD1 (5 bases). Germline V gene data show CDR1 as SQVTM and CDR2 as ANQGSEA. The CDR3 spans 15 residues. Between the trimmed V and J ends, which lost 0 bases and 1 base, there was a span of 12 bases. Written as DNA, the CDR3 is TGCAGCGTTGAAGATCCAGGGTTAAAGAACACTGAAGCTTTCTTT. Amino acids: CSVEDPGLKNTEAFF. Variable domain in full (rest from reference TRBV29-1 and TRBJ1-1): SAVISQKPSRDICQRGTSLTIQCQVDSQVTMMFWYRQQPGQSLTLIATANQGSEATYESGFVIDKFPISRPNLTFSTLTVSNMSPEDSSIYLCSVEDPGLKNTEAFFGQGTRLTVV.

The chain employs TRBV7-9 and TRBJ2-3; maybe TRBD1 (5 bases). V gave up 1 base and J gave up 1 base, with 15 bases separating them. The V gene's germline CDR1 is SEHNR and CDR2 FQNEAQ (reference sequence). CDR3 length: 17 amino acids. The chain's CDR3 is CASSLGTGAPRTDTQYF. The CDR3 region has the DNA TGTGCCAGCAGCTTAGGAACAGGAGCCCCTCGCACAGATACGCAGTATTTT.

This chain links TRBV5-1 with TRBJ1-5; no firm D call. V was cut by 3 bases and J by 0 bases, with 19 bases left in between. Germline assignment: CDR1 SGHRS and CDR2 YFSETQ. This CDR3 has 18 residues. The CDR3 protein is CASSSQNQTHYSNQPQHF. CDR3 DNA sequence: TGCGCCAGCAGCTCACAGAACCAGACCCACTATAGCAATCAGCCCCAGCATTTT.

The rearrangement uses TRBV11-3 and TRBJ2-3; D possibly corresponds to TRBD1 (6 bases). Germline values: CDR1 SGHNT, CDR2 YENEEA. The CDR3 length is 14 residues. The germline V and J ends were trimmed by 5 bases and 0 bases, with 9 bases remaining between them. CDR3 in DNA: TGTGCCAGCAGCCCTCAGGGGAGCACAGATACGCAGTATTTT. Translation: CASSPQGSTDTQYF. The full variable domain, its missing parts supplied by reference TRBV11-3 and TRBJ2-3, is EAGVVQSPRYKIIEKKQPVAFWCNPISGHNTLYWYLQNLGQGPELLIRYENEEAVDDSQLPKDRFSAERLKGVDSTLKIQPAELGDSAVYLCASSPQGSTDTQYFGPGTRLTVL.

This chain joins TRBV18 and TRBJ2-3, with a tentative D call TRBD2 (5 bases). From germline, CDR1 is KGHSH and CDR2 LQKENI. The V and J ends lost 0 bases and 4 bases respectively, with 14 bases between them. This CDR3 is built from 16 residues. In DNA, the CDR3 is TGTGCCAGCTCACCACCGCCGGGCTTGAGGGCAGATACGCAGTATTTT. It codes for CASSPPPGLRADTQYF. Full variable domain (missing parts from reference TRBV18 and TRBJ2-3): NAGVMQNPRHLVRRRGQEARLRCSPMKGHSHVYWYRQLPEEGLKFMVYLQKENIIDESGMPKERFSAEFPKEGPSILRIQQVVRGDSAAYFCASSPPPGLRADTQYFGPGTRLTVL.

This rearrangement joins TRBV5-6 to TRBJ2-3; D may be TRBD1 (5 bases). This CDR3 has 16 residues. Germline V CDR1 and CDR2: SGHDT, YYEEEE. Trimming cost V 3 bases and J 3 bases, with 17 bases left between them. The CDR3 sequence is CASSSLRVSLTDTQYF. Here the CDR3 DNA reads TGTGCCAGCAGCTCCCTCAGGGTTTCATTGACAGATACGCAGTATTTT.